The 24 T cell receptor beta chains below come from one sample, sequenced in a study of blood T cell repertoires in COVID-19. The table came from immunoSEQ multiplex PCR; TCRdb's copy has only in-frame clones and leaves some out. The sample shows under 200,000 clones, more than 85% of them seen only once. The sequenced sample consisted of peripheral blood. The origin of the receptors is a woman of 80 years or more in a cohort sampled during active or convalescent COVID-19.

This clone was counted a few times. The gene calls are TRBV5-1 and TRBJ1-5; D not certain. V was clipped by 1 base and J by 0 bases, with 8 bases between them. The germline CDR1 and CDR2 sequences are SGHRS and YFSETQ. The CDR3 is 15 residues long. The DNA for the CDR3 is TGCGCCAGCAGCTTGAGCGGCTATAGCAATCAGCCCCAGCATTTT. Its protein is CASSLSGYSNQPQHF. The variable domain in full, completed from reference TRBV5-1 and TRBJ1-5, reads KAGVTQTPRYLIKTRGQQVTLSCSPISGHRSVSWYQQTPGQGLQFLFEYFSETQRNKGNFPGRFSGRQFSNSRSEMNVSTLELGDSALYLCASSLSGYSNQPQHFGDGTRLSIL.

CDR3 in DNA: TGCGCCAGCAGCCAAGATAGGTTAGCGGCAGATACGCAGTATTTT. Its translation is CASSQDRLAADTQYF. This chain uses TRBV4-3 with TRBJ2-3; a weak D match, TRBD2 (6 bases). The CDR3 totals 15 residues. CDR1 and CDR2 (germline): LGHNA, YSLEER. V lost 0 bases to trimming and J lost 4 bases, with 11 bases between them.

The V gene is TRBV29-1, the J gene TRBJ2-2, with 8 bases aligning to TRBD2. V lost 5 bases to trimming and J lost 3 bases; unmatched junction nucleotides: 11. CDR3 size: 16 residues. The germline CDR1 and CDR2 sequences are SQVTM and ANQGSEA. CDR3 amino acids: CSVTQAGAVDTGELFF. CDR3 DNA: TGCAGCGTTACACAAGCGGGGGCTGTGGACACCGGGGAGCTGTTTTTT.

This chain links TRBV10-1 with TRBJ1-2; unclear D gene. With 6 bases removed from V and 7 bases from J, the gap between germline ends came to 21 bases. CDR1 is WNHNN, CDR2 SYGVQD, per germline (reference sequence). The CDR3 has 15 amino acids. The CDR3 spells CASRASVVAGGGYTF. The CDR3 nucleotides are TGCGCCAGCAGGGCCAGCGTGGTGGCCGGTGGTGGCTACACCTTC.

CDR3 amino acids: CASRFAGHFGELFF. The CDR3 DNA sequence: TGTGCCAGCAGATTTGCAGGGCATTTCGGGGAGCTGTTTTTT. The chain uses TRBV7-2 and TRBJ2-2; a possible D gene is TRBD1 (5 bases). In germline, CDR1 is SGHTA, CDR2 FQGNSA. The CDR3 loop spans 14 amino acids. V gave up 6 bases and J gave up 7 bases, with 15 bases separating them.

V usage is TRBV10-1 and J usage is TRBJ2-1; 10 nucleotides agree with TRBD2. Germline lookup yields CDR1 WNHNN and CDR2 SYGVQD (reference sequence). The V segment lost 0 bases and the J segment 8 bases; nucleotides outside the gene matches: 7. The CDR3 is 16 amino acids. CDR3 region: CASSESSGRAVDEQFF. In DNA, the CDR3 is TGCGCCAGCAGTGAGTCGAGCGGGAGGGCCGTCGATGAGCAGTTCTTC.

In its sample, this clone was seen once. This may be a read error, as it is one base from a much larger clone. The chain is built from TRBV3-1 (or the pseudogene TRBV3-2) and TRBJ1-1; D might be TRBD1 (5 bases). Germline CDR1 reads LGHDT; CDR2 reads YNNKEL (reference sequence). V was cut by 6 bases and J by 2 bases, with 7 bases left in between. The CDR3 spans 12 residues. The DNA for the CDR3 is TGTGCCAGCAGGCAGGGTAACACTGAAGCTTTCTTT. This gives the protein CASRQGNTEAFF.

CDR3 nucleotide sequence: TGTGCCAGCAGCTCACTCAGGGGAAGGGGGAATGGCTACACCTTC. Translating it yields CASSSLRGRGNGYTF. The chain uses TRBV5-4 and TRBJ1-2, with D possibly matching TRBD1 (6 bases). V was shortened by 3 bases and J by 6 bases, with 18 bases between the two germline ends. CDR3 size: 15 residues. From germline, CDR1 is SGHNT and CDR2 YYREEE (reference sequence).

CDR3 sequence: CASSDLRKGGEQFF. CDR3 nucleotide sequence: TGTGCCAGCAGTGACTTGCGGAAGGGAGGTGAGCAGTTCTTC. This chain links TRBV6-4 with TRBJ2-1; D perhaps matches TRBD2 (6 bases). Germline CDR1 MRHNA, CDR2 SNTAGT. The V end lost 1 base, the J end lost 9 bases, and 13 bases lay between the germline ends. The CDR3 is made up of 14 amino acids.

This clone was picked up a small number of times. The rearrangement uses TRBV2 and TRBJ1-1; 7 nucleotides align to TRBD1. This CDR3 region has 14 residues. With V trimmed by 6 bases and J by 3 bases, 7 bases remained unmatched. Germline V lookup: CDR1 SNHLY, CDR2 FYNNEI. The CDR3 is CASRRDSLYTEAFF. The CDR3 bases are TGTGCCAGCAGACGGGACAGCCTATACACTGAAGCTTTCTTT. Filled out from reference TRBV2 and TRBJ1-1, the complete variable domain reads EPEVTQTPSHQVTQMGQEVILRCVPISNHLYFYWYRQILGQKVEFLVSFYNNEISEKSEIFDDQFSVERPDGSNFTLKIRSTKLEDSAMYFCASRRDSLYTEAFFGQGTRLTVV.

This chain connects TRBV30 to TRBJ1-5; D is possibly TRBD1 (5 bases). V was cut by 2 bases and J by 0 bases, with 11 bases left in between. This CDR3 has 15 residues. CDR1 and CDR2 (germline): GTSNPN, SVGIG (reference sequence). Written as DNA, the CDR3 is TGTGCCTGGAGTCCAGACAGACATAGCAATCAGCCCCAGCATTTT. Translated: CAWSPDRHSNQPQHF.

The chain couples TRBV5-1 to TRBJ1-2; TRBD1 matches 12 bases. Trimming at V came to 4 bases and at J to 7 bases, leaving 8 bases not matched to a gene. This CDR3 is built from 15 residues. The germline V gene encodes CDR1 SGHRS and CDR2 YFSETQ. The CDR3 nucleotides are TGCGCCAGCAGCATCCAGGGACAGGGGGCCGGTGGCTACACCTTC. Translation gives CASSIQGQGAGGYTF.

This chain uses TRBV2 with TRBJ2-7; TRBD1 agrees at 7 bases. The V gene end was trimmed by 5 bases and the J gene end by 0 bases; junction bases not matched to a gene: 7. CDR1 is SNHLY, CDR2 FYNNEI, per germline. CDR3 length equals 15 residues. The DNA for the CDR3 is TGTGCCAGCAGTCCAATGACAGGGTACTCCTACGAGCAGTACGTC. It specifies CASSPMTGYSYEQYV.

In its sample, this clone was seen once. This chain connects TRBV2 to TRBJ2-3; D is perhaps TRBD1 (6 bases). The CDR3 covers 16 residues. CDR1 and CDR2 from the germline V gene are SNHLY and FYNNEI. Trimming took off 5 bases at V and 0 bases at J, with 15 bases between the two ends. In DNA, the CDR3 is TGTGCCAGCAGTTCCACCGGGACATCTAGCACAGATACGCAGTATTTT. Protein product: CASSSTGTSSTDTQYF.

V usage is TRBV18 and J usage is TRBJ2-1; 7 bases are shared with TRBD2. Germline-derived CDR1 and CDR2 are KGHSH and LQKENI. J was trimmed by 6 bases and V by 3 bases; bases with no gene match: 8. This CDR3 has 15 residues. CDR3 nucleotides: TGTGCCAGCTCACCGAGGGCGGGACTATCCAATGAGCAGTTCTTC. This gives the protein CASSPRAGLSNEQFF.

The chain is built from TRBV11-2 and TRBJ2-4; TRBD2 is a possible D gene (5 bases). V was shortened by 5 bases and J by 0 bases, with 14 bases between the two germline ends. Germline-derived CDR1 and CDR2 are SGHAT and FQNNGV. The CDR3 has 16 residues. The DNA of the CDR3 is TGTGCCAGCAGCCCTTTGGACTTCCTAGCCAAAAACATTCAGTACTTC. This translates into CASSPLDFLAKNIQYF.

V gene TRBV15 combines with J gene TRBJ1-1; 11 positions agree with TRBD1. Trimming removed 5 bases from V and 2 bases from J; junction bases left unmatched: 4. Germline loops: CDR1 LNHNV, CDR2 YYDKDF (reference sequence). The CDR3 spans 15 residues. The chain's CDR3 is CATSGTGGLNTEAFF. The CDR3, as DNA: TGTGCCACCAGCGGGACAGGGGGACTCAACACTGAAGCTTTCTTT.

The rearrangement joins TRBV5-6 to TRBJ2-3; TRBD2 aligns across 12 bases. The CDR3 spans 15 residues. V trimming: 0 bases; J trimming: 6 bases; junction bases outside the gene matches: 2. Germline V gene lookup returns CDR1 SGHDT and CDR2 YYEEEE. The CDR3, as DNA: TGTGCCAGCAGCTTGGTCCTAGCGGGAGGGGATACGCAGTATTTT. Residues: CASSLVLAGGDTQYF.

In this sample, this clone turned up once. The chain carries TRBV19 and TRBJ1-2; D is perhaps TRBD1 (5 bases). V was trimmed by 8 bases and J by 4 bases, leaving 20 bases between them. The germline CDR1 and CDR2 sequences are LNHDA and SQIVND (reference sequence). The CDR3 contains 15 residues. The CDR3 reads CASLPTELARYGYTF. As DNA, the CDR3 is TGTGCCAGTCTACCGACAGAGCTTGCCCGCTATGGCTACACCTTC.

The chain recombines TRBV11-3 with TRBJ2-3, with D possibly matching TRBD2 (5 bases). Trimming cost V 0 bases and J 0 bases, with 7 bases left between them. The CDR3 sequence is 15 residues long. Germline V gene sequence: CDR1 SGHNT, CDR2 YENEEA. CDR3 residues: CASSLDGVSTDTQYF. CDR3 bases: TGTGCCAGCAGCTTAGACGGGGTAAGCACAGATACGCAGTATTTT.

This chain joins TRBV23-1 and TRBJ2-1; D call uncertain. TRBV23-1 is flagged as an ORF with uncertain function. Trimming cost V 3 bases and J 2 bases, with 11 bases left between them. There are 15 residues in the CDR3. The CDR3 DNA sequence: TGCGCCAGCAGTCATGCCACAGAAACCTACAATGAGCAGTTCTTC. The encoded protein is CASSHATETYNEQFF.

The chain links TRBV7-6 to TRBJ2-7, with TRBD2 matching over 13 bases. The CDR3 covers 18 residues. V was pared by 1 base and J by 3 bases, with 9 bases of the junction left unmatched. CDR1 is SGHVS, CDR2 FNYEAQ, per germline. The CDR3 DNA follows: TGTGCCAGCAGCTTAGGATGGACTAGCGGGAGTCGTAACTACGAGCAGTACGTC. This gives the protein CASSLGWTSGSRNYEQYV.

The chain is built from TRBV5-4 and TRBJ1-4, with unresolved D. The CDR3 loop spans 15 amino acids. With 0 bases removed from V and 0 bases from J, the gap between germline ends came to 6 bases. Germline V lookup: CDR1 SGHNT, CDR2 YYREEE (reference sequence). CDR3 amino acids: CASSLGGSTNEKLFF. The CDR3 DNA reads TGTGCCAGCAGCTTGGGCGGATCAACTAATGAAAAACTGTTTTTT.

This chain uses TRBV9 with TRBJ2-1; 8 positions match TRBD2. The CDR3 has 17 residues. J lost 4 bases, V lost 2 bases, and 11 bases had no gene match. Germline V lookup: CDR1 SGDLS, CDR2 YYNGEE. The CDR3 loop is CASSVSTGTRGYNEQFF. The CDR3, as DNA: TGTGCCAGCAGCGTCTCTACCGGGACTAGGGGGTACAATGAGCAGTTCTTC.